This T cell receptor (beta chain) was captured in a study of T cell repertoires in cytomegalovirus infection. Study-wide context: The study used recently identified HLA-C-restricted and well-studied HLA-B-restricted CMV epitopes. CMV infection together with matching HLA type was indicated by public TCR beta signatures. General study points: Identification of carriers of CMV plus the relevant HLA was performed using cumulative public TCR beta family frequency. CMV-specific TCR beta clonotypes restricted by HLA-C dominated the ex vivo response.

TCRdb processed the reads anew with MiXCR; each CDR3 protein has one entry. The table shows roughly 500,000 distinct CDR3 sequences, with roughly a third occurring only once. V shed 5 bases and J shed 15 bases, with 20 bases lying between them. Germline CDR1 is SGHTA and CDR2 is FQGNSA. This CDR3 contains 13 residues. This clonotype was found a few times. What it binds is not known. The J gene is TRBJ2-1, the V gene TRBV7-2; possible D gene TRBD2, 5 bases. The receptor was derived from a human donor in good health (CMV status not recorded). Some clones in this sample may be carry-over from other donors' samples. The sample here was cultured PBMCs, taken from culture after CMV antigen stimulation. As DNA, the CDR3 is TGTGCCAGCAGCCGTACCATGTTTAGCGTGGTGTTCTTC. It is translated as CASSRTMFSVVFF.